Presented here are 10 T cell receptor beta chains from one specimen sequenced in a study of blood T cell repertoires in COVID-19. This table comes from immunoSEQ multiplex PCR, and its TCRdb copy is limited to in-frame clones, with some not included. The sample holds about 270,000 clones, approximately 86% seen once. The specimen was peripheral blood. Receptor source: a woman aged 18-35 years with acute or convalescent COVID-19.

The rearrangement uses TRBV14 and TRBJ2-1; weak D call: TRBD2 (6 bases). The CDR3 contains 17 residues. The V and J ends lost 1 base and 5 bases respectively, with 18 bases between them. The germline V gene encodes CDR1 SGHDN and CDR2 FVKESK. In DNA form, the CDR3 reads TGTGCCAGCAGCCAAGTTGTTGGGCTAGCGCCGAACAATGAGCAGTTCTTC. Protein: CASSQVVGLAPNNEQFF.

Ten or more counts support this clone. CDR3: CAWSAQGNSPLHF. The CDR3 coding sequence is TGTGCCTGGAGTGCACAGGGAAATTCACCCCTCCACTTT. The chain couples TRBV30 to TRBJ1-6, with a weak D call TRBD1 (6 bases). Trimming stripped 1 base from V and 7 bases from J, with 8 bases between. The CDR3 is 13 amino acids. Germline V lookup: CDR1 GTSNPN, CDR2 SVGIG (reference sequence).

V and J are TRBV30 and TRBJ1-3; TRBD1 might be the D (5 bases). V lost 3 bases and J 3 bases, leaving 12 bases between the germline ends. The CDR3 has 14 residues. Germline CDR1 and CDR2: GTSNPN and SVGIG (reference sequence). The CDR3 DNA is TGTGCCTGGAGCCCCTCGGGGGTTGGAAACACCATATATTTT. Its translation is CAWSPSGVGNTIYF.

This clone was detected only once. V is TRBV4-2 and J is TRBJ2-4; 10 bases fit TRBD2. CDR3 size: 17 residues. Trimming took 2 bases from V and 6 from J; bases not matched to a gene: 10. From germline, CDR1 is LGHNA and CDR2 YNFKEQ. CDR3 region: CASSQPGTSEIVNIQYF. The CDR3 DNA reads TGTGCCAGCAGCCAACCGGGGACTAGCGAGATAGTAAACATTCAGTACTTC.

This sequence joins TRBV7-2 and TRBJ2-4; 11 positions agree with TRBD2. The germline CDR1 and CDR2 sequences are SGHTA and FQGNSA. The CDR3 is made up of 16 amino acids. Trimming cost V 6 bases and J 8 bases; bases outside gene matches: 12. CDR3 nucleotides: TGTGCCAGCAGGCGGGGGACTAGCGGAGGGGGTGACATTCAGTACTTC. The encoded protein is CASRRGTSGGGDIQYF.

As concerns this clone: Other DNA sequences in this sample translate to the same CDR3. The chain uses TRBV5-1 and TRBJ2-7; possibly TRBD1 for D (6 bases). The V gene lost 0 bases and the J gene lost 1 base, with 11 bases spanning the gap. Germline assignment: CDR1 SGHRS and CDR2 YFSETQ. The CDR3 covers 15 residues. The CDR3 protein is CASSLVPGVSYEQYF. CDR3 nucleotides: TGCGCCAGCAGCTTGGTTCCAGGGGTGTCCTACGAGCAGTACTTC.

A note on this clone: A read error may produce the germline difference seen at one junction end. The chain couples TRBV7-2 to TRBJ1-1; tentatively, D is TRBD1 (5 bases). CDR3 length: 17 amino acids. The germline gives CDR1 SGHTA, CDR2 FQGNSA. CDR3 nucleotide sequence: TGTGCCAGCAGCCTAGCACAGCTTAGACGTCAGGGTACTGAAGCTTTCTTT. Protein sequence: CASSLAQLRRQGTEAFF.

The gene calls are TRBV28 and TRBJ2-1; maybe TRBD1 (5 bases). V lost 7 bases to trimming and J lost 6 bases, with 19 bases between them. CDR3 size: 15 residues. In germline, CDR1 is MDHEN, CDR2 SYDVKM. The CDR3 spells CASTPAFRAFNEQFF. In nucleotides, the CDR3 is TGTGCCAGCACCCCGGCTTTCAGGGCCTTCAATGAGCAGTTCTTC. Supplemented by reference TRBV28 and TRBJ2-1, the full variable domain reads DVKVTQSSRYLVKRTGEKVFLECVQDMDHENMFWYRQDPGLGLRLIYFSYDVKMKEKGDIPEGYSVSREKKERFSLILESASTNQTSMYLCASTPAFRAFNEQFFGPGTRLTVL.

The rearrangement joins TRBV18 to TRBJ1-3; D may be TRBD1 (6 bases). Trimming left V 3 bases short and J 0 bases short, with 12 bases between. The CDR3 sequence is 16 residues long. Germline V gene lookup returns CDR1 KGHSH and CDR2 LQKENI. CDR3 coding DNA: TGTGCCAGCTCACCGCCAACAGGGAGCTCTGGAAACACCATATATTTT. Translated: CASSPPTGSSGNTIYF.

The chain recombines TRBV6-1 with TRBJ2-7, with 10 bases matching TRBD1. V lost 1 base and J lost 0; bases outside the gene matches: 3. Germline CDR1 is MNHNS and CDR2 is SASEGT. This CDR3 spans 16 amino acids. For the CDR3, the DNA is TGTGCCAGCAGTGAAGAGGACAGGGGGGGCTCCTACGAGCAGTACTTC. This sequence encodes CASSEEDRGGSYEQYF.